The sequence of this TCR beta chain was determined in a study of tumor-infiltrating lymphocytes in primary liver carcinoma. This clonotype was counted once. Its antigen is currently unknown. One end of the junction varies from germline; a read error may be responsible. Study-wide points: The study found only about 7-24% of top clones in all five tumor regions. Tumors had a top-250-clone fraction that was significantly higher than blood (p = 0.039).

A primer in the constant region served to generate TCR beta cDNA from 500 ng of total RNA. For TCR beta, libraries were produced by three nested multiplex PCR rounds using slightly modified ARM-PCR. Amplification in the first two PCR rounds was performed using TRBV1-TRBV30 forward primers and a C-beta reverse primer for around 9 cycles each. In TCRdb, the multiplex PCR reads were re-called with MiXCR into one record per CDR3 protein. This sample has 20,000 to 25,000 distinct CDR3 sequences; 80% occur once, and the top ten carry approximately 40%. Germline V gene data show CDR1 as SGHKS and CDR2 as YYEKEE (reference sequence). The CDR3 totals 14 residues. Taking roughly 20-32 mg of unsorted bulk tissue, the authors co-extracted RNA and DNA. Primary liver carcinomas in the patients were surgically resected. Five separate regions per tumor were sampled.

This receptor was taken from a woman in her 30s with primary liver carcinoma and hepatitis B virus infection. The sample comprised liver tumor tissue from sampling region 2. Subset noted: tumor region T2, inferior pole. The V and J genes are TRBV5-5 and TRBJ1-6; D is ambiguous. CDR3 nucleotides: TGTGCCAGCAGTTTGGACGTCAGTAATCCGCCCCTCCACTTT. This encodes CASSLDVSNPPLHF.